These 25 T cell receptor delta chains were sequenced from one sample in a study of γδ T cells in repeated Plasmodium falciparum infection. Gammadelta T cells were flow-sorted from PBMC into Vgamma9/Vdelta2+ and Vdelta2-negative populations for bulk analysis. TCRdb reprocessed the multiplex PCR reads through CATT. The sample has some 100,000 delta-chain clones; more than 1.4% are singletons. Material: gamma-delta T cells from blood. These receptors originate from a pool of human donors (malaria-infected and uninfected, not separated).

This clone was found a few times. For this DNA, TCRdb reports the protein of a much larger clone, which diverges at residue 9, most likely from a read error; the protein presented here is translated directly from the DNA. This chain uses TRDV2 with TRDJ1, with D perhaps matching TRDD3 (6 bases). The J gene, left out of TCRdb, was set here by checking the DNA against germline. Germline CDR1 reads GEAIGNYY; CDR2 reads EKD. V was cut by 0 bases and J by 8 bases, with 12 bases left in between. This CDR3 is 13 amino acids long. The CDR3 reads CACDTGWGNKLIF. The CDR3 bases are TGTGCCTGTGACACCGGCTGGGGAAACAAACTCATCTTT.

In this sample, this clone turned up a few times. TCRdb's listed protein matches a much larger clone and diverges from this DNA's translation at residue 14, likely through a read error; the protein shown comes from the DNA. The rearrangement uses TRDV2 and TRDJ2; 12 bases map to TRDD3. After removal of 3 bases from V and 5 bases from J, the junction contained 18 bases not matched to a gene. The CDR3 covers 20 residues. Germline V gene data show CDR1 as GEAIGNYY and CDR2 as EKD. CDR3 coding DNA: TGTGCCTGTGACCCTGTATATCCCAGTACTGGGGGATACTGCACAGCACAACTCTTCTTT. This codes for CACDPVYPSTGGYCTAQLFF.

This clone was counted a few times. A far larger clone is just one base off, so this is likely a read error. The same CDR3 can be traced to other DNA sequences in this sample. The gene calls are TRDV2 and TRDJ1; 8 bases fit TRDD3. TCRdb records no J gene; here it was assigned by comparing the DNA to germline. The ends lost 1 base at V and 5 bases at J; junction bases unmatched: 8. Germline V gene sequence: CDR1 GEAIGNYY, CDR2 EKD. This CDR3 spans 15 amino acids. The CDR3 reads CACDTLGGPTDKLIF. The CDR3 bases are TGTGCCTGTGACACACTGGGGGGACCCACTGATAAACTCATCTTT.

This clone has at least ten counts. This DNA translates differently at residue 5 from the TCRdb protein, which is that of a much larger clone; a read error is likely, and the protein shown is the DNA's own translation. The chain joins TRDV1 to TRDJ1; D possibly corresponds to TRDD3 (5 bases). TCRdb is silent on the J gene; assignment here came from matching the DNA to germline. The V gene lost 4 bases and the J gene lost 0 bases, with 42 bases spanning the gap. The CDR3 sequence is 25 residues long. CDR1 TSWWSYY and CDR2 QGS come from the germline V gene. The chain's CDR3 is CALGGVRGALMDLLPLYWYTDKLIF. The CDR3 DNA reads as TGTGCTCTTGGGGGAGTTCGTGGTGCCTTGATGGATTTACTCCCACTTTACTGGTACACCGATAAACTCATCTTT.

This clone was counted a few times. TCRdb's listed protein matches a much larger clone and diverges from this DNA's translation at residue 3, likely through a read error; the protein shown comes from the DNA. This sequence joins TRDV2 and TRDJ1; 12 nucleotides align to TRDD3. Matching the DNA to germline supplied the J gene, which TCRdb does not give. The CDR3 runs 17 residues. V was pared by 9 bases and J by 1 base, with 14 bases of the junction left unmatched. The germline V gene encodes CDR1 GEAIGNYY and CDR2 EKD. The CDR3 loop reads CARVELGDTGSTDKLIF. CDR3 bases: TGTGCCCGTGTCGAACTGGGGGATACAGGGTCCACCGATAAACTCATCTTT.

A word on this clone: TCRdb's protein, taken from a much larger clone, differs from this DNA's translation at residue 6, likely owing to a read error; the protein displayed comes from the DNA. The rearrangement links TRDV1 to TRDJ1; 10 nucleotides line up with TRDD3. The J gene, left out of TCRdb, was set here by checking the DNA against germline. The CDR3 covers 19 residues. The junction had 20 bases not matched to a gene; V was cut back by 8 bases and J by 2 bases. Germline loops: CDR1 TSWWSYY, CDR2 QGS. The CDR3 DNA is TGTGCTCTTACATTAAGATTCCCAGGGGGATACGCGGTTACCGATAAACTCATCTTT. Translation: CALTLRFPGGYAVTDKLIF.

As concerns this clone: This DNA's translation and the protein TCRdb lists, from a much larger clone, do not match at residue 10, likely due to a read error; the protein shown is translated from the DNA. The chain combines TRDV1 with TRDJ1, with TRDD3 as a possible D gene (5 bases). Because TCRdb records no J gene, it was assigned here through a match of the DNA to germline. There are 17 residues in the CDR3. CDR1 TSWWSYY and CDR2 QGS come from the germline V gene. Trimming pared 2 bases from V and 5 bases from J, leaving 21 bases between. The CDR3 DNA reads TGTGCTCTTGGGGAATACAGCCTGGGACACTACCGGGATAAACTCATCTTT. Encoded protein: CALGEYSLGHYRDKLIF.

As concerns this clone: With a far larger clone one base away, a read error is the likely cause. The same CDR3 also results from other DNA sequences found in this sample. The rearrangement uses TRDV2 and TRDJ2, with D perhaps matching TRDD3 (6 bases). The CDR3 extends over 11 amino acids. Germline V lookup: CDR1 GEAIGNYY, CDR2 EKD. DNA of the CDR3: TGTGCCTACCAAGGGGGAGCACAACTCTTCTTC. This gives the protein CAYQGGAQLFF.

This clone was picked up a small number of times. TCRdb lists the protein of a much larger clone for this DNA, which differs at residue 3, so this is likely a read error; the protein given here is translated from the DNA itself. The genes are TRDV2 and TRDJ1, with D unclear. TCRdb lists no J gene, so it was determined here by aligning the DNA to germline. CDR1 GEAIGNYY and CDR2 EKD come from the germline V gene. CDR3 length: 16 residues. For the CDR3, the DNA is TGTGCCCGTGACAAGAATCGGGGTCGTTACACCGATAAACTCATCTTT. Its protein is CARDKNRGRYTDKLIF.

For this clone: TCRdb assigns this DNA the protein of a much larger clone, which departs from its translation at residue 4; this likely reflects a read error, and the protein shown comes from translating the DNA. The gene calls are TRDV2 and TRDJ2; 12 bases align to TRDD3. The J gene, not given by TCRdb, was assigned here from a germline match of the nucleotide sequence. The CDR3 totals 19 residues. Unmatched junction bases numbered 18, after V lost 5 bases and J lost 6 bases. Germline values: CDR1 GEAIGNYY, CDR2 EKD. The CDR3 DNA is TGTGCCTGTGGCTACTGGGGGATACCATTTGGAGGGTGGTCAGCACAACTCTTCTTT. The encoded protein is CACGYWGIPFGGWSAQLFF.

This clone was counted at least ten times. The identical CDR3 is also encoded by other nucleotide sequences in the sample. The chain uses TRDV1 and TRDJ1, with D perhaps being TRDD2 or TRDD3 (6 bases each). Trimming stripped 0 bases from V and 2 bases from J, with 22 bases between. CDR1 is TSWWSYY, CDR2 QGS, per germline. This CDR3 contains 19 residues. Here the CDR3 reads CALGELRFLSGVLTDKLIF. The CDR3 coding sequence is TGTGCTCTTGGGGAACTCCGATTCCTATCTGGGGTTCTAACCGATAAACTCATCTTT.

About this clone itself: TCRdb assigns this DNA the protein of a much larger clone, which departs from its translation at residue 8; this likely reflects a read error, and the protein shown comes from translating the DNA. The rearrangement links TRDV2 to TRDJ1; no firm D call. Because TCRdb records no J gene, it was assigned here through a match of the DNA to germline. V lost 0 bases, J lost 0 bases, and 13 bases lay in between. This CDR3 is built from 16 residues. CDR1 GEAIGNYY and CDR2 EKD come from the germline V gene. The CDR3, as DNA: TGTGCCTGTGACACCTTGGTTTGCCCTCACACCGATAAACTCATCTTT. This sequence encodes CACDTLVCPHTDKLIF.

As concerns this clone: This DNA's translation differs at residue 6 from TCRdb's protein, which comes from a much larger clone; a read error is likely, and the protein shown is translated from the DNA. The chain couples TRDV1 to TRDJ2, with TRDD3 matching 9 bases. TCRdb does not report a J gene; here it was assigned by matching the DNA to germline references. Trimming cost V 4 bases and J 3 bases; bases outside gene matches: 15. Germline assignment: CDR1 TSWWSYY and CDR2 QGS. The CDR3 length is 19 residues. The chain's CDR3 is CALGVSWGYLGDMTAQLFF. DNA for the CDR3: TGTGCTCTTGGGGTGTCGTGGGGCTACTTGGGGGATATGACAGCACAACTCTTCTTT.

For this clone: A read error likely explains why the TCRdb protein, taken from a much larger clone, differs from this DNA's translation at residue 12; the protein shown is translated from the DNA. The chain links TRDV1 to TRDJ1; D uncertain. TCRdb leaves out the J gene; it was filled in here by matching the DNA to germline. This CDR3 region has 17 residues. Looked up from germline, CDR1 is TSWWSYY and CDR2 is QGS. V was cut by 2 bases and J by 10 bases, with 26 bases left in between. The CDR3 coding sequence is TGTGCTCTTGGGGAATGTCTCCCCCGCTTTCCCGCACAGGGACTCATCTTT. This gives the protein CALGECLPRFPAQGLIF.

In this sample, this clone turned up many times. CDR3 nucleotide sequence: TGTGCTCTTGGGGAACGTTCACCGTTACTGGGGGATACGCGGAGTAAACTCATCTTT. This codes for CALGERSPLLGDTRSKLIF. The J gene is TRDJ1, the V gene TRDV1; 13 bases map to TRDD3. This CDR3 has 19 residues. Germline values: CDR1 TSWWSYY, CDR2 QGS. The V and J ends lost 1 base and 7 bases, in that order; junction bases with no gene match: 15.

Details on this clone: Given a far larger clone just one base away, this is likely a sequencing read error. The identical CDR3 is also encoded by other nucleotide sequences in the sample. The rearrangement joins TRDV2 to TRDJ1; no definite D call. Germline matching of the DNA provided the J gene here, since TCRdb leaves it blank. Germline values: CDR1 GEAIGNYY, CDR2 EKD. The CDR3 covers 16 residues. Trimming removed 0 bases at V and 1 base at J, with 14 bases between. The CDR3 nucleotides read TGTGCCTGTGACACCATCCTGCGGGAGATCACCGATAAACTCATCTTT. It specifies CACDTILREITDKLIF.

A remark on this clone: The mismatch at residue 3 between this DNA's translation and the TCRdb protein of a much larger clone likely reflects a read error; the protein shown is translated from the DNA. V usage is TRDV1 and J usage is TRDJ1; TRDD3 is a possible D gene (6 bases). No J gene is reported in TCRdb; it was inferred here by comparing the DNA with germline. This CDR3 has 16 amino acids. Per the germline V gene, CDR1 is TSWWSYY and CDR2 is QGS. The CDR3 DNA follows: TGTGCTCCTGGGGAACCCCGGATCCGTATGCCCGATAAACTCATCTTT. This gives the protein CAPGEPRIRMPDKLIF.

Points on this clone: TCRdb has a much larger clone's protein, which differs at residue 3 from the translation of this DNA, likely because of a read error; what is shown is the protein translated from the DNA. The chain recombines TRDV2 with TRDJ1; 9 positions agree with TRDD3. The CDR3 runs 16 residues. CDR1 is GEAIGNYY, CDR2 EKD, per germline. CDR3 sequence reads: CARDSKGDTLPDKLIF. The DNA of the CDR3 is TGTGCCCGTGACAGTAAAGGGGATACGCTACCCGATAAACTCATCTTT.

This clone showed up just a few times. It is likely a read error: a sequence one base away is far more abundant. The same CDR3 arises from other DNA sequences in this sample as well. The chain recombines TRDV1 with TRDJ1; 7 bases match TRDD3. The CDR3 is made up of 22 amino acids. With 3 bases clipped from V and 3 bases from J, the junction kept 28 bases outside the gene matches. In germline, CDR1 is TSWWSYY, CDR2 QGS. In DNA, the CDR3 is TGTGCTCTTGGGGAGCCCAATACAGCTCGGATTCTGGGGGTCCTCCTGCCCGATAAACTCATCTTT. Its translation is CALGEPNTARILGVLLPDKLIF.

This clone was observed at least ten times. The likely explanation is a read error, given a far larger clone one base away. Other DNA sequences from this sample encode an identical CDR3 as well. The V gene reported is TRDV2; the J gene is uncalled; the table's D call, TRDD3, has no DNA check behind it. The CDR3 runs 16 residues. In germline, CDR1 is GEAIGNYY, CDR2 EKD. The CDR3 DNA is TGTGCCTGTGACACTTACTTAGGACTGGATACGGGGAAGCTCATCTTT. Residues: CACDTYLGLDTGKLIF.

This clone was detected only a few times. This DNA's translation differs at residue 5 from TCRdb's protein, which comes from a much larger clone; a read error is likely, and the protein shown is translated from the DNA. The gene calls are TRDV2 and TRDJ2, with 10 bases identical to TRDD3. TCRdb offers no J gene call, so here the DNA was matched to germline to obtain one. The length of the CDR3 is 15 residues. V gave up 3 bases and J gave up 4 bases; unmatched junction bases: 4. The germline V gene has CDR1 GEAIGNYY and CDR2 EKD. CDR3: CACDGGIRGTAQLFF. In DNA, the CDR3 is TGTGCCTGTGACGGGGGGATACGCGGGACAGCACAACTCTTCTTT.

V is TRDV1 and J is TRDJ1; 7 bases are shared with TRDD3. TCRdb supplies no J gene; here it was assigned by aligning the nucleotide sequence to germline. This CDR3 comprises 22 residues. After removal of 3 bases from V and 0 bases from J, the junction contained 25 bases not matched to a gene. Germline V gene sequence: CDR1 TSWWSYY, CDR2 QGS. Here the CDR3 DNA reads TGTGCTCTTGGGGATCTACCTGACTTTCTGGGGGGACGCCCCGTGTACACCGATAAACTCATCTTT. Its translation: CALGDLPDFLGGRPVYTDKLIF.

This clone was counted between two and nine times. The translation of this DNA and the TCRdb protein of a much larger clone differ at residue 15, probably owing to a read error; the protein shown here is translated from the DNA. The V gene is TRDV2, the J gene TRDJ3, with 11 bases lining up with TRDD3. TCRdb lists no J gene, so it was determined here by aligning the DNA to germline. Germline CDR1 is GEAIGNYY and CDR2 is EKD. The CDR3 totals 18 residues. In nucleotides, the CDR3 is TGTGCCTGTGACACCGGATGGGGGATACGCTGGGACACCCGACGGATGTTTTTC. Translating it yields CACDTGWGIRWDTRRMFF.

This clone has ten or more counts. The V gene is TRDV1, the J gene TRDJ3; 12 bases are a match to TRDD3. Matching the DNA to germline supplied the J gene, which TCRdb does not give. The germline V gene encodes CDR1 TSWWSYY and CDR2 QGS. The CDR3 length is 22 residues. V was clipped by 0 bases and J by 0 bases; unmatched bases: 9. Here the CDR3 DNA reads TGTGCTCTTGGGGAACTAAGACTGGGGGATACCCGATGCTCCTGGGACACCCGACAGATGTTTTTC. It codes for CALGELRLGDTRCSWDTRQMFF.

As for this clone: A much larger clone lies a single base off, so this may be a read error. This CDR3 is also generated by other DNA sequences in the sample. The chain employs TRDV1 and TRDJ1, with 9 bases fitting TRDD3. In the absence of a J gene in TCRdb, the DNA was matched to germline to assign it here. There are 21 residues in the CDR3. The germline V gene encodes CDR1 TSWWSYY and CDR2 QGS. The CDR3 nucleotides are TGTGCCCTTGGGGGGATACTTCCTATAATTTACTGGGGGGAGAACACCGATAAACTCATCTTT. Translating it yields CALGGILPIIYWGENTDKLIF.